These 22 T cell receptor beta chains share one sample of origin, sequenced in a study of molecular identifiers for immune sequencing clone quantification (dated by TCRdb to the late 2010s). Library preparation used PCR. For sequencing, a NextSeq 500 was employed. TCRdb reprocessed the public reads (quality trimming at Q25 with fastp, clone calling with MiXCR) and kept in-frame beta chains. Every entry covers one CDR3 protein and lists the most common genes and DNA from its rows. In all, the sample holds around 320,000 distinct CDR3 sequences, and about 23% of those were seen once. Around 0.74% of the sample comes from the top ten. The sequencing input was naive CD8+ T cells from blood, with Jurkat cell RNA spiked in. The cell subset or site label here, explained by the study, means: FACS-sorted CD8+CD4-CCR7+CD45RA+ naive T cells. Source of these receptors: a human donor in good health. Some libraries in this study had Jurkat cell RNA spiked in.

This clonotype was detected a few times. This chain connects TRBV27 to TRBJ2-6, with D uncertain. Trimming stripped 5 bases from V and 0 bases from J, with 8 bases between. This CDR3 spans 15 amino acids. Germline V CDR1 and CDR2: MNHEY, SMNVEV (reference sequence). The CDR3 region is CASSPENSGANVLTF. The CDR3 coding sequence is TGTGCCAGCAGTCCGGAGAACTCTGGGGCCAACGTCCTGACTTTC.

The table lists this clonotype with many counts. The gene calls are TRBV6-5 and TRBJ2-5, with D unclear. Germline loops: CDR1 MNHEY, CDR2 SVGAGI. The CDR3 is made up of 15 amino acids. With 3 bases removed from V and 0 bases from J, the gap between germline ends came to 11 bases. CDR3 sequence (DNA): TGTGCCAGCAGTTATCTGCATGGGTACCAAGAGACCCAGTACTTC. It specifies CASSYLHGYQETQYF.

Remarks on this clonotype: A read error may explain this, as a much larger clone is one base away. The chain has TRBV20-1 and TRBJ2-2, with D tentatively TRBD1 or TRBD2 (6 bases each). Germline V gene data show CDR1 as DFQATT and CDR2 as SNEGSKA (reference sequence). V was cut by 5 bases and J by 6 bases, with 13 bases left in between. The CDR3 spans 13 residues. The CDR3 DNA follows: TGCAGTGCTCCGGGGGCTGACGCCGGGGAGCTGTTTTTT. Residues: CSAPGADAGELFF.

To note about this clonotype: A much larger clonotype is one base distant, so this may be a read error. This rearrangement joins TRBV19 to TRBJ1-1, with no clear D. The germline V gene has CDR1 LNHDA and CDR2 SQIVND (reference sequence). The length of the CDR3 is 14 residues. V was clipped by 7 bases and J by 1 base, with 13 bases between them. The DNA of the CDR3 is TGTGCCAGTAACTCCGGAGGTGAGAACACTGAAGCTTTCTTT. This translates into CASNSGGENTEAFF.

Only a few counts were recorded for this clonotype. V usage is TRBV19 and J usage is TRBJ2-7; D might be TRBD1 or TRBD2, each matching 5 bases. The CDR3 is 13 amino acids. In germline, CDR1 is LNHDA, CDR2 SQIVND (reference sequence). V was pared by 5 bases and J by 4 bases, with 12 bases between. CDR3 DNA sequence: TGTGCCAGTAGTGCGGGCAGGGTTTACGAGCAGTACTTC. This sequence encodes CASSAGRVYEQYF.

This clonotype appeared many times. Written as DNA, the CDR3 is TGTGCCAGCTCACCACCGGAGGACCGCTACAATGAGCAGTTCTTC. It encodes CASSPPEDRYNEQFF. The chain has TRBV18 and TRBJ2-1, with D maybe TRBD2 (5 bases). Germline V gene lookup returns CDR1 KGHSH and CDR2 LQKENI. This CDR3 has 15 residues. V was pared by 0 bases and J by 3 bases, with 9 bases between.

This clonotype was observed at least ten times. The V gene is TRBV13, the J gene TRBJ2-3; 8 bases are shared with TRBD2. In germline, CDR1 is PRHDT, CDR2 FYEKMQ (reference sequence). The CDR3 is made up of 15 amino acids. Germline trimming cut 3 bases from V and 3 bases from J; bases unmatched to any gene: 5. The CDR3 region is CASSFMRGATDTQYF. The CDR3 bases are TGTGCCAGCAGCTTTATGCGGGGGGCGACAGATACGCAGTATTTT.

This clonotype has ten or more counts. This rearrangement joins TRBV14 to TRBJ2-5; D is unclear. CDR3 length equals 16 residues. The germline V and J ends were trimmed by 0 bases and 1 base, with 12 bases remaining between them. Germline assignment: CDR1 SGHDN and CDR2 FVKESK. For the CDR3, the DNA is TGTGCCAGCAGCCAAGATAGGGCGGAAATCCAAGAGACCCAGTACTTC. The encoded protein is CASSQDRAEIQETQYF.

This clonotype has just a few counts. The rearrangement links TRBV20-1 to TRBJ2-7; 9 positions match TRBD2. The V and J ends lost 6 bases and 0 bases, in that order; junction bases with no gene match: 12. The CDR3 sequence is 16 residues long. The germline gives CDR1 DFQATT, CDR2 SNEGSKA (reference sequence). The CDR3 is CSALGPSGINSYEQYF. CDR3 bases: TGCAGTGCCCTAGGGCCTAGCGGGATCAACTCCTACGAGCAGTACTTC.

The CDR3 region has the DNA TGTGCCAGCAGGGGGACCCAATGGCACGAGCAGTACTTC. Protein product: CASRGTQWHEQYF. The rearrangement uses TRBV2 and TRBJ2-7; D tentatively fits TRBD1 or TRBD2 (5 bases each). Trimming left V 6 bases short and J 5 bases short, with 14 bases between. Germline V gives CDR1 SNHLY, CDR2 FYNNEI. The CDR3 contains 13 residues. The full variable domain, in which reference TRBV2 and TRBJ2-7 provide the parts outside the CDR3, is EPEVTQTPSHQVTQMGQEVILRCVPISNHLYFYWYRQILGQKVEFLVSFYNNEISEKSEIFDDQFSVERPDGSNFTLKIRSTKLEDSAMYFCASRGTQWHEQYFGPGTRLTVT.

Many counts were recorded for this clonotype. Sequence at one end of the junction differs from germline and may be a read error. V gene TRBV12-3 or TRBV12-4 combines with J gene TRBJ2-7; D is tentatively TRBD1 or TRBD2 (5 bases each). The length of the CDR3 is 13 residues. This CDR3 is CASSLRWGTGQVF. As DNA, the CDR3 is TGTGCCAGCAGTTTAAGATGGGGGACCGGACAAGTCTTC.

The chain is built from TRBV20-1 and TRBJ1-1; tentative D call: TRBD1 (6 bases). Germline V CDR1 and CDR2: DFQATT, SNEGSKA (reference sequence). The CDR3 contains 17 residues. Trimming took 3 bases from V and 4 from J, leaving 24 bases between them. The CDR3 DNA reads TGCAGTGCTAGTTCTCGACCTTGGAACAGGGAGGGCACTGAAGCTTTCTTT. Translation gives CSASSRPWNREGTEAFF.

This clonotype was seen many times. The chain uses TRBV13 and TRBJ2-5; no clear D gene. CDR3 length equals 15 residues. The germline CDR1 and CDR2 sequences are PRHDT and FYEKMQ (reference sequence). The V gene lost 0 bases and the J gene lost 0 bases, with 8 bases spanning the gap. The CDR3 DNA reads as TGTGCCAGCAGCTTAGGCCTCGGGTACCAAGAGACCCAGTACTTC. It translates to CASSLGLGYQETQYF.

This clonotype occurred a few times. V is TRBV9 and J is TRBJ2-3; no clear D gene. V lost 0 bases, J lost 0 bases, and 5 bases lay in between. This CDR3 is built from 14 residues. The germline gives CDR1 SGDLS, CDR2 YYNGEE. CDR3 region: CASSVVPSTDTQYF. The CDR3 nucleotides are TGTGCCAGCAGCGTAGTCCCCAGCACAGATACGCAGTATTTT.

This clonotype was detected ten times or more. J is TRBJ2-7 and V is TRBV20-1; 10 nucleotides agree with TRBD1. The CDR3 runs to 15 residues. V lost 4 bases and J lost 2; bases outside the gene matches: 8. Germline assignment: CDR1 DFQATT and CDR2 SNEGSKA (reference sequence). CDR3: CSATAGTGDPYEQYF. CDR3 DNA sequence: TGCAGTGCTACTGCCGGGACAGGGGACCCCTACGAGCAGTACTTC.

The sample holds a few counts of this clonotype. J is TRBJ2-5 and V is TRBV20-1; either TRBD1 or TRBD2 may supply D (5 bases each). Germline CDR1 DFQATT, CDR2 SNEGSKA (reference sequence). V was cut by 2 bases and J by 5 bases, with 21 bases left in between. The CDR3 totals 16 residues. This CDR3 reads CSARLNRDAQGETQYF. DNA of the CDR3: TGCAGTGCTAGACTAAACCGGGACGCCCAGGGTGAGACCCAGTACTTC.

Many counts were recorded for this clonotype. The rearrangement uses TRBV7-2 and TRBJ1-5, with unresolved D. The V gene lost 1 base and the J gene lost 1 base, with 14 bases spanning the gap. The germline CDR1 and CDR2 sequences are SGHTA and FQGNSA. The CDR3 has 17 amino acids. In DNA form, the CDR3 reads TGTGCCAGCAGCTTAGAGTTCAGTCCTGAAAGCAATCAGCCCCAGCATTTT. This gives the protein CASSLEFSPESNQPQHF.

This clonotype was counted a few times. V usage is TRBV4-3 and J usage is TRBJ2-5, with 10 positions matching TRBD2. Germline V lookup: CDR1 LGHNA, CDR2 YSLEER. V shed 0 bases and J 2 bases; nucleotides not matched to a gene: 9. This CDR3 region has 18 residues. The CDR3 loop is CASSQEAAGGPYQETQYF. As DNA, the CDR3 is TGCGCCAGCAGCCAAGAGGCAGCGGGGGGGCCTTATCAAGAGACCCAGTACTTC.

Points on this clonotype: No conserved phenylalanine or tryptophan ends this CDR3, so it is likely a read error. The chain links TRBV19 to TRBJ2-7; 7 nucleotides line up with TRBD1. The CDR3 length is 15 residues. The junction had 10 bases not matched to a gene; V was cut back by 5 bases and J by 3 bases. Germline assignment: CDR1 LNHDA and CDR2 SQIVND (reference sequence). CDR3 region: CASSPMLRTGYEQYL. CDR3 DNA sequence: TGTGCCAGTAGTCCCATGCTGAGGACAGGCTACGAGCAGTACCTC.

This clonotype occurred many times. The V call is TRBV19, the J call TRBJ2-3; tentatively, D is TRBD2 (5 bases). From germline, CDR1 is LNHDA and CDR2 SQIVND (reference sequence). This CDR3 region has 14 residues. Trimming took 4 bases from V and 0 from J, leaving 8 bases between them. The CDR3 loop reads CASSRWESTDTQYF. The CDR3 DNA follows: TGTGCCAGTAGTAGGTGGGAGAGCACAGATACGCAGTATTTT.

There are many counts of this clonotype. The chain couples TRBV12-3 or TRBV12-4 to TRBJ1-5; no definite D call. CDR3 size: 11 residues. V was shortened by 3 bases and J by 9 bases, with 6 bases between the two germline ends. The CDR3 DNA reads TGTGCCAGCAGTTTCTCGGGGCCCCAGCATTTT. Its translation is CASSFSGPQHF.

There are a few counts of this clonotype. This chain connects TRBV30 to TRBJ2-3; D is ambiguous. Germline CDR1 and CDR2: GTSNPN and SVGIG (reference sequence). With 4 bases removed from V and 2 bases from J, the gap between germline ends came to 16 bases. The CDR3 contains 15 residues. The CDR3: CAWNSLGPNTDTQYF. The CDR3 nucleotides are TGTGCCTGGAATTCCCTTGGACCAAACACAGATACGCAGTATTTT. The whole variable domain, filled in from reference TRBV30 and TRBJ2-3, reads SQTIHQWPATLVQPVGSPLSLECTVEGTSNPNLYWYRQAAGRGLQLLFYSVGIGQISSEVPQNLSASRPQDRQFILSSKKLLLSDSGFYLCAWNSLGPNTDTQYFGPGTRLTVL.